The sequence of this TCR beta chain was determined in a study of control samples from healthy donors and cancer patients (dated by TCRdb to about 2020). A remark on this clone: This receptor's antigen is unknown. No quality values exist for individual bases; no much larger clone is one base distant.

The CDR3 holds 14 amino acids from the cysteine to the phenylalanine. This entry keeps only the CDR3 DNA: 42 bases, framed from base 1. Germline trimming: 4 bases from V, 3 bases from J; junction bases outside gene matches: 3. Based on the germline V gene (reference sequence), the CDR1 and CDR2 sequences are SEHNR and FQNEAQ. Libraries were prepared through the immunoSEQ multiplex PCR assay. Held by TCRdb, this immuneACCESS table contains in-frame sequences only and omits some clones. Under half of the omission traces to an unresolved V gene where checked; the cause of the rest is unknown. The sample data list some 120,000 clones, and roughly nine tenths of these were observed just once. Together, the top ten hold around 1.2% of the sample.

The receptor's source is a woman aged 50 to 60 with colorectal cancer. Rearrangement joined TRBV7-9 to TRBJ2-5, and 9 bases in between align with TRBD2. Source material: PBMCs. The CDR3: CASSYRLAEETQYF. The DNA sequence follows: TGTGCCAGCAGCTACCGACTAGCGGAAGAGACCCAGTACTTC. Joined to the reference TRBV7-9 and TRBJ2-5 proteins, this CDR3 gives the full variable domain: DTGVSQNPRHKITKRGQNVTFRCDPISEHNRLYWYRQTLGQGPEFLTYFQNEAQLEKSRLLSDRFSAERPKGSFSTLEIQRTEQGDSAMYLCASSYRLAEETQYFGPGTRLLVL.